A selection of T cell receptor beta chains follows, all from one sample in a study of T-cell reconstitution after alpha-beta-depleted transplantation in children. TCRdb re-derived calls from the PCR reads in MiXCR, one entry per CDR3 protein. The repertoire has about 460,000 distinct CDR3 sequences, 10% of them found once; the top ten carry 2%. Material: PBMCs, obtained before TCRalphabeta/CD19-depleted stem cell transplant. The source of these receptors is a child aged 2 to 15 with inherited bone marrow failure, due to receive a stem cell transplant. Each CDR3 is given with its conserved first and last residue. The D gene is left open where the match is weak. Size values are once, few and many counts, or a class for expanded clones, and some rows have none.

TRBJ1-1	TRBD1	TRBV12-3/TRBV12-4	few	CASSRGPGQGITEAFF	TGTGCCAGCAGCCGTGGTCCCGGACAGGGAATCACTGAAGCTTTCTTT
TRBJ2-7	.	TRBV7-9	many	CASSSDRGYEQYF	TGTGCCAGCAGTTCAGATAGGGGCTACGAGCAGTACTTC
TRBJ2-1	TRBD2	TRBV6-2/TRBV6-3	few	CASRNHELATYNEQFF	TGTGCCAGCAGAAATCATGAACTAGCGACCTACAATGAGCAGTTCTTC
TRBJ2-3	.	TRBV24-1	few	CATSDSPGQSRHLGAQYF	TGTGCCACCAGTGATTCCCCCGGACAGTCGAGGCACCTAGGTGCGCAGTATTTT
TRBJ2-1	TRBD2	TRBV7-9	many	CASSSAGGSSYNEQFF	TGTGCCAGCAGCTCAGCGGGGGGGAGCTCCTACAATGAGCAGTTCTTC
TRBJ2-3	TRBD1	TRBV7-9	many	CASSPDRGTDTQYF	TGCGCCAGCAGCCCGGACAGGGGAACAGATACGCAGTATTTT
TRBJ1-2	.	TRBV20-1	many	CSARDAVLTNYGYTF	TGCAGTGCTAGAGATGCGGTGCTGACTAACTATGGCTACACCTTC
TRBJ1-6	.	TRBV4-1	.	CASSQDRVGSPLHF	TGCGCCAGCAGCCAAGACAGGGTCGGTTCACCCCTCCACTTT
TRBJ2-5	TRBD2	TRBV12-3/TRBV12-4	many	CASNGGGVGETQYF	TGTGCCAGCAATGGGGGAGGGGTAGGAGAGACCCAGTACTTC
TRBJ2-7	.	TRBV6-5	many	CASSSHSGREQYF	TGTGCCAGCAGTTCCCATTCGGGGAGAGAGCAGTACTTC
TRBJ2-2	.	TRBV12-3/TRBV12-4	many	CASSLGEYGELFF	TGTGCCAGCAGTTTAGGGGAATACGGGGAGCTGTTTTTT
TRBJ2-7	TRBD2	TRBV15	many	CATSRDFLGGTYEQYF	TGTGCCACCAGCAGAGATTTTCTGGGGGGGACCTACGAGCAGTACTTC
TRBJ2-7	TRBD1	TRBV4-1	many	CASSLGQGAAYEQYF	TGCGCCAGCAGCCTCGGACAGGGGGCGGCCTACGAGCAGTACTTC
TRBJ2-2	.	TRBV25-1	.	CASSARRVSPADTGELFF	TGTGCCAGCAGTGCCCGCCGGGTTTCACCGGCGGACACCGGGGAGCTGTTTTTT
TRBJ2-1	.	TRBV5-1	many	CASSDGSSYNEQFF	TGCGCCAGCAGCGACGGGAGCTCCTACAATGAGCAGTTCTTC
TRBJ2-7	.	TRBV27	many	CASSLSRSYEQYF	TGTGCCAGCAGTTTAAGCAGGTCCTACGAGCAGTACTTC
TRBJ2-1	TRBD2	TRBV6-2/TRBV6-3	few	CASSPPSGSSAGEQFF	TGTGCCAGCAGCCCCCCGAGCGGGAGCTCGGCGGGGGAGCAGTTCTTC
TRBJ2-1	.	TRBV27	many	CASSQRLGHNEQFF	TGTGCCAGCAGTCAGAGACTAGGCCACAATGAGCAGTTCTTC
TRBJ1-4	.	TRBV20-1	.	CSARAIGSSNEKLFF	TGCAGTGCTAGAGCTATTGGCAGCAGTAATGAAAAACTGTTTTTT
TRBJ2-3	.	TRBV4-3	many	CASSQAGDTQYF	TGCGCCAGCAGCCAAGCGGGAGATACGCAGTATTTT
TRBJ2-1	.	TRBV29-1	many	CSVGDNLISSYNEQFF	TGCAGCGTTGGTGACAATCTTATAAGCTCCTACAATGAGCAGTTCTTC
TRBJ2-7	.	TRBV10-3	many	CAISVRQDSYEQYF	TGTGCCATCAGTGTCCGACAGGACTCCTACGAGCAGTACTTC
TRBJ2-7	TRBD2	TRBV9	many	CASSVAPIAGGTYEQYF	TGTGCCAGCAGCGTAGCCCCAATCGCGGGAGGTACCTACGAGCAGTACTTC
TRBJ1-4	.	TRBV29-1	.	CSVEDLLGRGEKLFF	TGCAGCGTTGAAGATCTTCTTGGGAGGGGGGAAAAACTGTTTTTT
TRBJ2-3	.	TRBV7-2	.	CASSLSRGIDTQYF	TGTGCCAGCAGCTTATCCCGAGGGATAGATACGCAGTATTTT
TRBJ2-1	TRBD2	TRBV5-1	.	CASRGRFGTSVNEQFF	TGCGCCAGCAGGGGAAGGTTTGGGACTAGCGTCAATGAGCAGTTCTTC
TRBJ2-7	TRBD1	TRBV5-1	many	CASSLYWDRAYEQYF	TGCGCCAGCAGCTTGTACTGGGACAGGGCCTACGAGCAGTACTTC
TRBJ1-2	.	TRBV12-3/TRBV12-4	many	CASMSPPNYGYTF	TGTGCCAGCATGAGTCCTCCTAACTATGGCTACACCTTC
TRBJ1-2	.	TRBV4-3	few	CASSQEMAGANYGYTF	TGCGCCAGCAGCCAAGAGATGGCCGGTGCGAACTATGGCTACACCTTC
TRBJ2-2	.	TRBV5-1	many	CASSLDRRVAGELFF	TGCGCCAGCAGCTTGGACAGGAGGGTAGCCGGGGAGCTGTTTTTT
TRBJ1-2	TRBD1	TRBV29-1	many	CSVERKGADYGYTF	TGCAGCGTTGAGAGGAAGGGGGCTGACTATGGCTACACCTTC
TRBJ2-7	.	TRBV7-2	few	CASSVARSTYEQYF	TGTGCCAGCAGTGTGGCGAGGAGCACCTACGAGCAGTACTTC
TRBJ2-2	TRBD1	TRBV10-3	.	CAIRVRDRVNTGELFF	TGTGCCATCAGGGTCCGGGACAGGGTTAACACCGGGGAGCTGTTTTTT
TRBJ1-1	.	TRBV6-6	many	CASSYSVNTEAFF	TGTGCCAGCAGTTACTCGGTGAACACTGAAGCTTTCTTT
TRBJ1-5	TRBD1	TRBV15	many	CATSYVGTGGAYNQPQHF	TGTGCCACCAGCTACGTCGGGACAGGGGGCGCGTACAATCAGCCCCAGCATTTT